This TCR beta chain was profiled in a study of cytomegalovirus exposure and HLA in healthy donors. Turning to the study itself: Early released data comprised tens of millions of unique TCRs from HLA-typed donors. Findings and limits, study-wide: In all likelihood, a cluster of highly shared sequence variants was a sequencing artifact. An analysis was carried out at a later point. It showed that HLA-associated TCR beta chains were more clonally expanded than equally common non-associated chains. Upon later analysis, TCR association rates were observed to vary by HLA locus, being highest for DRB1 and lowest for HLA-C.

After removal of 1 base from V and 5 bases from J, the junction contained 14 bases not matched to a gene. This CDR3 contains 18 residues. Per the germline V gene, CDR1 is SGHDT and CDR2 is YYEEEE. Both 60 Vbeta primers and 13 Jbeta primers went into the PCR. Clones were sequenced by immunoSEQ multiplex PCR, and TCRdb holds only the in-frame ones, with some missing. The repertoire holds about 160,000 clones, 80% seen once, with roughly 6.3% in the top ten. Of note for this clone: Its antigen is not known.

This chain connects TRBV5-6 to TRBJ2-5; TRBD2 agrees at 10 bases. This sequence was found in a male donor in good health and CMV-seropositive. Sequencing was carried out using PBMCs. CDR3 sequence (DNA): TGTGCCAGCAGCTTGATAACGGTGGGTCTAGCGGGAGCGGAGACCCAGTACTTC. Its protein is CASSLITVGLAGAETQYF.